Following are 8 T cell receptor delta chains from one sample sequenced in a study of Vδ1+ human thymocytes. Study conclusions and caveats: Thymic TRG and TRD repertoires appeared highly polyclonal, with Gaussian CDR3 length distributions.

These TCRs are of unknown antigen specificity. The template was reverse-transcribed extracted RNA. CDR3 amplicons came from multiplex PCR with pooled V-gene forward and constant-region reverse primers. TCRdb made new clone calls on the multiplex PCR reads using CATT. The profile shows 70,000 to 90,000 delta-chain clones, around 35% of them singletons. Source material: Vdelta1+ gamma-delta thymocytes from the thymus. The subset: FACS-sorted CD3+ TCRalphabeta- TCRVdelta1+ TCRVdelta2- thymocytes. The receptors were sampled from a boy under three years old who had congenital heart surgery.

The V call is TRDV1, the J call TRDJ1; possible D gene TRDD3, 6 bases. The CDR3 is 17 residues long. Trimming pared 2 bases from V and 0 bases from J, leaving 16 bases between. In germline, CDR1 is TSWWSYY, CDR2 QGS. The CDR3 DNA reads as TGTGCTCTTGGGGAATTCCGTGAACTGGGTCACACCGATAAACTCATCTTT. Translating it yields CALGEFRELGHTDKLIF.

This clone appeared a few times. V is TRDV1 and J is TRDJ1; 7 nucleotides line up with TRDD3. The CDR3 covers 17 residues. Germline CDR1 TSWWSYY, CDR2 QGS. V shed 3 bases, J shed 4 bases, and the junction held 14 bases outside the gene matches. CDR3: CALGDSLHTGVRDKLIF. The CDR3 bases are TGTGCTCTTGGGGATAGCCTACACACTGGGGTTCGCGATAAACTCATCTTT.

This clone turned up a few times. V and J are TRDV1 and TRDJ1, with 13 bases fitting TRDD3. This CDR3 is 24 amino acids long. V was clipped by 4 bases and J by 0 bases; unmatched bases: 26. The germline CDR1 and CDR2 sequences are TSWWSYY and QGS. CDR3 coding DNA: TGTGCTCTTGGGGTGCCCCTTTCCCTCTCTACTGGGGGATACGCGATACCGTACACCGATAAACTCATCTTT. Amino acid sequence: CALGVPLSLSTGGYAIPYTDKLIF.

Points on this clone: At the DNA level, this CDR3 is encoded by other sequences in the same sample as well. The chain uses TRDV2 and TRDJ1; 12 bases align to TRDD3. The germline V gene has CDR1 GEAIGNYY and CDR2 EKD. The CDR3 runs to 20 residues. Trimming took 0 bases from V and 0 from J; bases not matched to a gene: 13. The CDR3 DNA is TGTGCCTGTGACACCGGAGTGCACTGGGGGATACCCATGGACACCGATAAACTCATCTTT. Its protein is CACDTGVHWGIPMDTDKLIF.

Notes on this clone: Mismatch with germline at one junction end may stem from a read error. This chain joins TRDV1 and TRDJ1, with D unclear. The CDR3 is 15 amino acids. Germline V gives CDR1 TSWWSYY, CDR2 QGS. The CDR3 protein is CALGELHGFTDKVIF. DNA for the CDR3: TGTGCTCTTGGGGAACTACATGGGTTCACCGATAAAGTCATCTTT.

This clone was detected a few times. The chain links TRDV1 to TRDJ1; 7 bases match TRDD3. V lost 5 bases to trimming and J lost 4 bases; unmatched junction nucleotides: 25. The V gene's germline CDR1 is TSWWSYY and CDR2 QGS. The CDR3 loop spans 20 amino acids. The CDR3 DNA follows: TGTGCTCTTGGGAAGGGGGGCCACAGTTGGATACGCAGAAGTATCGATAAACTCATCTTT. The encoded protein is CALGKGGHSWIRRSIDKLIF.

This chain uses TRDV1 with TRDJ1; tentatively, D is TRDD3 (6 bases). Trimming stripped 4 bases from V and 0 bases from J, with 24 bases between. CDR1 TSWWSYY and CDR2 QGS come from the germline V gene. The CDR3 runs 19 residues. The DNA of the CDR3 is TGTGCTCTTGGGGTCGTGGGGGGGCAAGCAATCGGGTACACCGATAAACTCATCTTT. Amino acid sequence: CALGVVGGQAIGYTDKLIF.

The V gene is TRDV1, the J gene TRDJ1; D not certain. The V and J ends lost 0 bases and 0 bases respectively, with 29 bases between them. CDR1 and CDR2 from the germline V gene are TSWWSYY and QGS. This CDR3 comprises 22 residues. As DNA, the CDR3 is TGTGCTCTTGGGGAACTAAACTCGGGGTGGCCCCCCGGACCCACCGACACCGATAAACTCATCTTT. This gives the protein CALGELNSGWPPGPTDTDKLIF.